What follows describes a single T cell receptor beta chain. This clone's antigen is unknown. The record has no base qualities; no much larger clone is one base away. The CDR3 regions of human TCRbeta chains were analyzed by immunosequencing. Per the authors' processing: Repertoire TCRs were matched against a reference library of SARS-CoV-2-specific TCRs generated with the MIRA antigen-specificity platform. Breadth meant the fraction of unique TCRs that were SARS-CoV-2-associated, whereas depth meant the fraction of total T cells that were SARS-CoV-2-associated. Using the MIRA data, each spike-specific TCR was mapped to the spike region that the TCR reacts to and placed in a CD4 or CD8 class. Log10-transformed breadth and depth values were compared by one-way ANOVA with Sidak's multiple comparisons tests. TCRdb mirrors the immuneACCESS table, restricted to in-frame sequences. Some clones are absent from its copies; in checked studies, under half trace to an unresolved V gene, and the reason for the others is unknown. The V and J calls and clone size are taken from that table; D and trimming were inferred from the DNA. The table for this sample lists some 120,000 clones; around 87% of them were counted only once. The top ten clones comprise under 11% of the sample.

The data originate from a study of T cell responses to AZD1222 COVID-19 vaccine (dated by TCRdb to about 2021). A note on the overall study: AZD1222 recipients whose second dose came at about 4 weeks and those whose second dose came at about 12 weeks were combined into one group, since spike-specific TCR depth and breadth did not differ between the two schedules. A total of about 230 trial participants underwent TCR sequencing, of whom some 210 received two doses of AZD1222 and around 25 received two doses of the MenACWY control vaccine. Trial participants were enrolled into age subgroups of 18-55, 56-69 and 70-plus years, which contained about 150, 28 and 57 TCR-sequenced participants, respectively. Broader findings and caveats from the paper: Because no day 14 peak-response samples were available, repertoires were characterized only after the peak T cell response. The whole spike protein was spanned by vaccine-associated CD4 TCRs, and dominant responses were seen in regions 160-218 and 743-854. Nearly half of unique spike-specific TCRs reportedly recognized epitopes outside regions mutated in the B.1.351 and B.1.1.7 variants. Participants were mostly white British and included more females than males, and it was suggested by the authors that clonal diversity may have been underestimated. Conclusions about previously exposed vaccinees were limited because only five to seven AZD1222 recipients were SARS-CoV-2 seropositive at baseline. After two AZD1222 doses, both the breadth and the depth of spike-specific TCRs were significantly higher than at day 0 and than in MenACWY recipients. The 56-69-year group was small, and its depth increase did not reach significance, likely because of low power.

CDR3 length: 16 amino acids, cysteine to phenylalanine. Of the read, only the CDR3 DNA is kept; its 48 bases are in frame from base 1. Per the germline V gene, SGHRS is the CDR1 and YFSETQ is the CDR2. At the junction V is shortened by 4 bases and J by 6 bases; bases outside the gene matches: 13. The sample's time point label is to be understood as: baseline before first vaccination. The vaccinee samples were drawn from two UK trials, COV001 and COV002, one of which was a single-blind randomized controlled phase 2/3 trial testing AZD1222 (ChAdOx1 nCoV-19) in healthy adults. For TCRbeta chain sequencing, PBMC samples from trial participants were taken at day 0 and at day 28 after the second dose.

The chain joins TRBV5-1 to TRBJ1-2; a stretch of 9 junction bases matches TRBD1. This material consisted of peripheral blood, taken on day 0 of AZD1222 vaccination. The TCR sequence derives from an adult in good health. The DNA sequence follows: TGCGCCAGCAGCGGAGGACAGGGGTCTTTTATAGATGGCTACACCTTC. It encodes CASSGGQGSFIDGYTF.